This passage covers 5 T cell receptor beta chains from one sample sequenced in a study of OX40 agonist ivuxolimab in advanced cancers. The table came from immunoSEQ multiplex PCR; TCRdb's copy has only in-frame clones and leaves some out. The sample includes approximately 76,000 clones, 85% to 90% seen only once; the top ten take 10% to 15%. The sequences come from CD4+ or CD8+ T cells sorted from blood, collected in a trial of the OX40 agonist ivuxolimab. The source is an adult with an advanced solid tumor such as melanoma, head and neck, liver or kidney cancer.

The chain joins TRBV28 to TRBJ1-3; D may be TRBD1 (6 bases). Trimming left V 3 bases short and J 3 bases short, with 12 bases between. Germline V lookup: CDR1 MDHEN, CDR2 SYDVKM. The CDR3 covers 15 residues. The DNA for the CDR3 is TGTGCCAGCAGTTTGGGAGGGGGTGGTGGAAACACCATATATTTT. Translated: CASSLGGGGGNTIYF.

The CDR3 DNA is TGTGCCAGCAGCTTACGGCTAGCGGGAGGCACCGGGGAGCTGTTTTTT. It codes for CASSLRLAGGTGELFF. This sequence joins TRBV7-3 and TRBJ2-2; 11 bases map to TRBD2. This CDR3 has 16 amino acids. Germline loops: CDR1 SGHTA, CDR2 FQGTGA. Trimming took 2 bases from V and 4 from J; bases not matched to a gene: 3.

The chain uses TRBV12-5 and TRBJ2-7, with 13 positions matching TRBD2. The germline CDR1 and CDR2 sequences are LGHNT and FRNRAP. The CDR3 loop spans 15 amino acids. The junction had 4 bases not matched to a gene; V was cut back by 6 bases and J by 2 bases. This CDR3 is CASGHGTSGTYEQYF. The CDR3 nucleotides are TGTGCTAGTGGCCACGGGACTAGCGGGACCTACGAGCAGTACTTC.

The J gene is TRBJ2-3, the V gene TRBV21-1; no DNA check was done on the table's D call, TRBD2. TRBV21-1 is shown as a pseudogene. CDR3 length equals 16 residues. The CDR3 DNA reads TGTGCCAGCAGCAAGGTAGCGGGAGGGTATGCAGATACGCAGTATTTT. Translating gives CASSKVAGGYADTQYF.

J is TRBJ1-6 and V is TRBV5-6, with unresolved D. Trimming took off 3 bases at V and 2 bases at J, with 0 bases between the two ends. The CDR3 contains 12 residues. Per the germline V gene, CDR1 is SGHDT and CDR2 is YYEEEE. CDR3 amino acids: CASSSYNSPLHF. In DNA form, the CDR3 reads TGTGCCAGCAGCTCCTATAATTCACCCCTCCACTTT.